The T cell receptor beta chain under discussion was sequenced for a study of Ad26.COV2.S vaccination and SARS-CoV-2 variants. This clone was seen once. Profiling relied on immunoSEQ multiplex PCR, and the TCRdb table lists in-frame clones only, not all of them. The sample holds about 400,000 clones, 75% to 90% seen once. V lost 3 bases and J 4 bases, leaving 12 bases between the germline ends. Germline V gene data show CDR1 as SGHTA and CDR2 as FQGTGA. This CDR3 is built from 15 residues. Treatment noted: 15 to 20 received Ad26.COV2.S at low or high dose, single or two shots; about 5 received placebo; per-sample allocation not given. Day 63 following the first vaccine or placebo injection was when the samples were taken.

V is TRBV7-3 and J is TRBJ2-2; D might be TRBD1 (5 bases). The source is a person aged 18-60 years who received the Ad26.COV2.S COVID-19 vaccine or a placebo. The sequenced sample was peripheral blood, obtained in a trial of Ad26.COV2.S vaccine versus placebo. The CDR3 sequence is CASSFQGVSTGELFF. The CDR3 nucleotides are TGTGCCAGCAGCTTCCAAGGGGTCTCCACCGGGGAGCTGTTTTTT.